The 16 T cell receptor beta chains below come from one sample, sequenced in a study of blood T cell repertoires in COVID-19. The protocol was immunoSEQ multiplex PCR, while the TCRdb copy is restricted to in-frame clones and leaves out a portion. The data hold 150,000 to 200,000 clones, with roughly 80% observed a single time. The sequencing sample was made of peripheral blood. The source of these receptors is a man aged 55 to 70 with active or convalescent COVID-19.

J is TRBJ1-1 and V is TRBV29-1; 9 positions agree with TRBD1. With 6 bases clipped from V and 5 bases from J, the junction kept 4 bases outside the gene matches. CDR3 size: 12 residues. Germline lookup yields CDR1 SQVTM and CDR2 ANQGSEA. The CDR3 region has the DNA TGCAGCGTCGTGGACAGGGGAACTGAAGCTTTCTTT. Amino acids: CSVVDRGTEAFF.

The J gene is TRBJ2-7, the V gene TRBV28; 10 nucleotides line up with TRBD1. The CDR3 covers 16 residues. CDR1 is MDHEN, CDR2 SYDVKM, per germline. After removal of 2 bases from V and 0 bases from J, the junction contained 4 bases not matched to a gene. The CDR3 DNA reads as TGTGCCAGCAGTTTAAATGGACAGGGGGTCTCCTACGAGCAGTACTTC. This sequence encodes CASSLNGQGVSYEQYF.

This clone was seen only once. This chain connects TRBV27 to TRBJ2-7; 9 nucleotides align to TRBD1. This CDR3 contains 14 residues. The V gene's germline CDR1 is MNHEY and CDR2 SMNVEV (reference sequence). Trimming took 6 bases from V and 7 from J; bases not matched to a gene: 10. The CDR3 DNA reads TGTGCCAGCAGCTACTACAGGGGGCCAGGGGAGCAGTACTTC. Its translation is CASSYYRGPGEQYF.

This clone has a count of ten or more. V and J are TRBV13 and TRBJ2-7; D perhaps matches TRBD1 (6 bases). Trimming removed 6 bases from V and 1 base from J, with 16 bases in between. There are 15 residues in the CDR3. Germline lookup yields CDR1 PRHDT and CDR2 FYEKMQ (reference sequence). In DNA, the CDR3 is TGTGCCAGCAGGGCCACAGGGACCGCTTCCTACGAGCAGTACTTC. Encoded protein: CASRATGTASYEQYF.

This clone occurred a few times. The chain couples TRBV7-8 to TRBJ2-3; D is ambiguous. Trimming stripped 5 bases from V and 2 bases from J, with 11 bases between. Germline assignment: CDR1 SGHVS and CDR2 FQNEAQ. The CDR3 contains 14 residues. Written as DNA, the CDR3 is TGTGCCAGCAGCAGTGGCTTTCCCACAGATACGCAGTATTTT. Translation: CASSSGFPTDTQYF.

V usage is TRBV19 and J usage is TRBJ2-7; 12 nucleotides match TRBD2. CDR3 length: 21 amino acids. V was clipped by 3 bases and J by 0 bases; unmatched bases: 18. CDR1 and CDR2 (germline): LNHDA, SQIVND (reference sequence). The chain's CDR3 is CASSMGSEVGLAGDGSYEQYF. CDR3 nucleotide sequence: TGTGCCAGTAGTATGGGTTCCGAGGTGGGACTAGCGGGCGACGGCTCCTACGAGCAGTACTTC.

Points on this clone: Other DNA sequences within the sample encode an identical CDR3. The rearrangement uses TRBV4-3 and TRBJ2-2; D perhaps matches TRBD2 (5 bases). The CDR3 consists of 15 residues. Trimming took 0 bases from V and 4 from J, leaving 9 bases between them. The germline gives CDR1 LGHNA, CDR2 YSLEER. In nucleotides, the CDR3 is TGCGCCAGCAGCCAAGACCGACGGGGCACCGGGGAGCTGTTTTTT. Residues: CASSQDRRGTGELFF.

This clone was detected only once. The chain couples TRBV10-3 to TRBJ2-6; 8 bases line up with TRBD1. This CDR3 region has 15 residues. The trim removed 6 bases at V and 0 bases at J, leaving 1 base unmatched. CDR1 and CDR2 from the germline V gene are ENHRY and SYGVKD. The CDR3 sequence: CAISGTGSGANVLTF. The CDR3 nucleotides are TGTGCCATCAGCGGGACAGGCTCTGGGGCCAACGTCCTGACTTTC.

To note about this clone: The DNA is left out, because the CDR3 cannot be placed on it with certainty; the CDR3 is given as TCRdb lists it. This sequence joins TRBV23-1 and TRBJ2-7; TRBD1 is the table's D call, not checked against the DNA. TRBV23-1 is classed as an ORF, of uncertain function. Inclusive of both ends, the CDR3 amounts to 14 amino acids. The CDR3 spells CSTLGTGDIYEQYF.

This clone was picked up one time. J is TRBJ2-7 and V is TRBV11-1; D is perhaps TRBD2 (5 bases). V gave up 1 base and J gave up 4 bases, with 17 bases separating them. This CDR3 contains 16 residues. Germline V gene sequence: CDR1 SGHAT, CDR2 FQDESV (reference sequence). The CDR3 coding sequence is TGTGCCAGCAGCTTAGTCCGATCTAGCAGTCCTTACGAGCAGTACTTC. It encodes CASSLVRSSSPYEQYF.

The CDR3 sequence: CASSDRGPAYEQYF. CDR3 bases: TGTGCCAGCAGTGACAGGGGGCCTGCCTACGAGCAGTACTTC. The rearrangement uses TRBV28 and TRBJ2-7; 10 bases are a match to TRBD1. The germline CDR1 and CDR2 sequences are MDHEN and SYDVKM. CDR3 length: 14 residues. J gave up 2 bases and V 5 bases, and 3 bases lay outside the gene matches. Full variable domain (outside the CDR3, taken from reference TRBV28 and TRBJ2-7): DVKVTQSSRYLVKRTGEKVFLECVQDMDHENMFWYRQDPGLGLRLIYFSYDVKMKEKGDIPEGYSVSREKKERFSLILESASTNQTSMYLCASSDRGPAYEQYFGPGTRLTVT.

V is TRBV10-3 and J is TRBJ1-1; TRBD1 matches at 10 bases. This CDR3 is built from 16 residues. Trimming removed 9 bases from V and 2 bases from J; junction bases left unmatched: 12. Germline lookup yields CDR1 ENHRY and CDR2 SYGVKD. In nucleotides, the CDR3 is TGTGCCATTAGAGATCCGGGACAGGGGACAAACACTGAAGCTTTCTTT. The encoded protein is CAIRDPGQGTNTEAFF.

The rearrangement links TRBV27 to TRBJ2-1; 9 bases fit TRBD2. Germline V gene sequence: CDR1 MNHEY, CDR2 SMNVEV (reference sequence). The trim removed 3 bases at V and 0 bases at J, leaving 12 bases unmatched. The CDR3 is 19 residues long. In DNA, the CDR3 is TGTGCCAGCAGTTTTCCGGCGGGAGGGCCCGTTGTCTCCTACAATGAGCAGTTCTTC. It is translated as CASSFPAGGPVVSYNEQFF.

This clone was counted a single time. V usage is TRBV18 and J usage is TRBJ1-3, with no clear D. The CDR3 contains 16 residues. Germline V gene lookup returns CDR1 KGHSH and CDR2 LQKENI. Trimming cost V 2 bases and J 0 bases, with 11 bases left between them. Here the CDR3 DNA reads TGTGCCAGCTCACCAGAAGTAGCGTACTCTGGAAACACCATATATTTT. This translates into CASSPEVAYSGNTIYF.

V gene TRBV30 combines with J gene TRBJ1-2, with D possibly TRBD1 on 5 matching bases. V dropped 0 bases and J dropped 8 bases, with 13 bases sitting between them. Germline V gene sequence: CDR1 GTSNPN, CDR2 SVGIG (reference sequence). The CDR3 is made up of 13 amino acids. The CDR3 is CAWSVLQGGGYTF. The DNA of the CDR3 is TGTGCCTGGAGTGTCCTTCAGGGAGGAGGCTACACCTTC.

J is TRBJ2-7 and V is TRBV28, with a possible D match to TRBD2 (5 bases). This CDR3 comprises 16 residues. The V end was cut by 7 bases, the J end by 0 bases, with 19 bases between. Germline CDR1 reads MDHEN; CDR2 reads SYDVKM. DNA for the CDR3: TGTGCCAGCATTCCCGGGTCATTCGCGGGCTCCTACGAGCAGTACTTC. This sequence encodes CASIPGSFAGSYEQYF.